This is a list of T cell receptor beta chains from one sample in a study of cytomegalovirus exposure and HLA in healthy donors. Using immunoSEQ multiplex PCR, the repertoire was profiled, and TCRdb retains in-frame clones only, with some absent. The sample carries some 190,000 clones, about four fifths recorded once. The sample consisted of PBMCs. These receptors all stem from a man in his forties in good health and CMV-seropositive. The CDR3 runs from the conserved cysteine through the conserved F or W. The order of the fields is J gene, D gene, V gene, clone size, CDR3 protein, CDR3 DNA. D genes are given only for firm matches. Only part of the rows carry a size: once, few, many, or a class if the clone is expanded.

J: TRBJ1-1; D: .; V: TRBV27; size: few; CDR3: CASTWRQGETEAFF; DNA: TGTGCCAGCACCTGGCGGCAGGGTGAAACTGAAGCTTTCTTT
J: TRBJ1-1; D: .; V: TRBV29-1; size: .; CDR3: CSVEEGGTEAFF; DNA: TGCAGCGTGGAAGAAGGGGGAACTGAAGCTTTCTTT
J: TRBJ2-2; D: .; V: TRBV5-1; size: .; CDR3: CASSLAVQNTGELFF; DNA: TGCGCCAGCAGCTTGGCCGTACAGAACACCGGGGAGCTGTTTTTT
J: TRBJ2-2; D: TRBD2; V: TRBV5-4; size: .; CDR3: CASSLGGSGMNTGELFF; DNA: TGTGCCAGCAGCTTGGGAGGTAGCGGGATGAACACCGGGGAGCTGTTTTTT
J: TRBJ2-3; D: TRBD2; V: TRBV9; size: .; CDR3: CASSGTSGRETDTQYF; DNA: TGTGCCAGCAGCGGGACTAGCGGGAGGGAGACAGATACGCAGTATTTT
J: TRBJ1-1; D: .; V: TRBV1; size: .; CDR3: CTSSQDKLPEAFF; DNA: TGCACCAGCAGCCAAGACAAGCTCCCTGAAGCTTTCTTT
J: TRBJ1-5; D: .; V: TRBV28; size: .; CDR3: CASSFLVLSNQPQHF; DNA: TGTGCCAGCAGTTTCTTAGTCTTATCCAATCAGCCCCAGCATTTT
J: TRBJ2-1; D: TRBD2; V: TRBV7-3; size: once; CDR3: CASSLSGTSGPNEQFF; DNA: TGTGCCAGCAGCTTATCAGGGACTAGCGGCCCGAATGAGCAGTTCTTC
J: TRBJ2-7; D: .; V: TRBV5-1; size: .; CDR3: CASSSTRVEQYF; DNA: TGCGCCAGCAGTTCGACTAGAGTCGAGCAGTACTTC
J: TRBJ2-7; D: .; V: TRBV29-1; size: .; CDR3: CSVEASYEQYF; DNA: TGCAGCGTTGAAGCGAGTTACGAGCAGTACTTC
J: TRBJ1-2; D: .; V: TRBV2; size: .; CDR3: CASREGEVWGYTF; DNA: TGTGCCAGCAGGGAAGGGGAGGTCTGGGGCTACACCTTC
J: TRBJ1-2; D: TRBD1; V: TRBV5-6; size: .; CDR3: CASSLGQGNYGYTF; DNA: TGTGCCAGCAGCCTGGGACAGGGGAACTATGGCTACACCTTC
J: TRBJ2-7; D: TRBD2; V: TRBV5-4; size: .; CDR3: CASSDTGSAGEDEQYF; DNA: TGTGCCAGCAGCGACACTGGGAGTGCGGGAGAGGATGAGCAGTACTTC
J: TRBJ1-1; D: TRBD1; V: TRBV29-1; size: once; CDR3: CSVTGGSEAFF; DNA: TGCAGCGTAACAGGGGGCTCTGAAGCTTTCTTT
J: TRBJ1-1; D: .; V: TRBV6-1; size: .; CDR3: CASSMGPMNTEAFF; DNA: TGTGCCAGCAGCATGGGGCCTATGAACACTGAAGCTTTCTTT
J: TRBJ2-3; D: TRBD2; V: TRBV7-2; size: .; CDR3: CASSYSGSTDTQYF; DNA: TGTGCCAGCAGCTATAGCGGGAGTACAGATACGCAGTATTTT
J: TRBJ2-7; D: TRBD2; V: TRBV10-1; size: .; CDR3: CASSELGREGSYEQYF; DNA: TGCGCCAGCAGTGAGTTGGGGCGGGAGGGATCCTACGAGCAGTACTTC
J: TRBJ1-1; D: .; V: TRBV11-3; size: .; CDR3: CASSLTGEAFF; DNA: TGTGCCAGCAGCTTAACAGGGGAAGCTTTCTTT
J: TRBJ1-2; D: .; V: TRBV28; size: .; CDR3: CASLQGTDGYTF; DNA: TGTGCCAGCTTACAGGGAACCGATGGCTACACCTTC
J: TRBJ2-7; D: TRBD2; V: TRBV4-3; size: .; CDR3: CASSQDRGRAYEQYF; DNA: TGCGCCAGCAGCCAAGATCGTGGGAGGGCCTACGAGCAGTACTTC
J: TRBJ2-1; D: TRBD2; V: TRBV7-2; size: .; CDR3: CASSPSLAGGLNEQFF; DNA: TGTGCCAGCAGCCCAAGCCTAGCGGGGGGACTTAATGAGCAGTTCTTC
J: TRBJ1-4; D: .; V: TRBV6-1; size: .; CDR3: CASTDSVTNEKLFF; DNA: TGTGCCAGCACAGACAGTGTAACTAATGAAAAACTGTTTTTT
J: TRBJ1-2; D: .; V: TRBV5-6; size: .; CDR3: CASSSLDGGGYGYTF; DNA: TGTGCCAGCAGCTCCCTGGACGGGGGTGGGTATGGCTACACCTTC
J: TRBJ1-2; D: .; V: TRBV7-6; size: .; CDR3: CASSSTALYGYTF; DNA: TGTGCCAGCAGCTCCACAGCACTCTATGGCTACACCTTC
J: TRBJ1-2; D: .; V: TRBV20-1; size: .; CDR3: CSARGRELYTF; DNA: TGCAGTGCTAGAGGGCGGGAACTCTACACCTTC
J: TRBJ2-7; D: TRBD1; V: TRBV6-1; size: .; CDR3: CASSAKTGNPYEQYF; DNA: TGTGCCAGCAGTGCCAAGACAGGGAATCCCTACGAGCAGTACTTC
J: TRBJ1-2; D: TRBD1; V: TRBV5-6; size: .; CDR3: CASCLRATGGSGYTF; DNA: TGTGCCAGCTGCCTGAGGGCGACAGGGGGCTCTGGCTACACCTTC
J: TRBJ2-7; D: .; V: TRBV7-2; size: .; CDR3: CASSNSYEQYF; DNA: TGTGCCAGCAGCAACAGCTACGAGCAGTACTTC
J: TRBJ1-2; D: TRBD1; V: TRBV11-2; size: .; CDR3: CASSPLDRATIYTYGYTF; DNA: TGTGCCAGCAGCCCATTGGACAGGGCTACGATATATACCTATGGCTACACCTTC
J: TRBJ2-2; D: .; V: TRBV11-2; size: once; CDR3: CASSPVDKSFANTGELFF; DNA: TGTGCCAGCAGCCCTGTCGACAAATCCTTCGCGAACACCGGGGAGCTGTTTTTT
J: TRBJ1-5; D: .; V: TRBV7-2; size: .; CDR3: CASSSGSGSQPSYQPQHF; DNA: TGTGCCAGCAGCTCCGGGTCGGGATCACAACCGTCATATCAGCCCCAGCATTTT
J: TRBJ2-4; D: TRBD2; V: TRBV7-9; size: few; CDR3: CSSSPWVAGGLIAKNIQYF; DNA: TGTTCCAGCAGCCCCTGGGTAGCGGGGGGACTTATAGCCAAAAACATTCAGTACTTC
J: TRBJ2-1; D: .; V: TRBV5-1; size: .; CDR3: CASSWGDNEQFF; DNA: TGCGCCAGCAGCTGGGGGGACAATGAGCAGTTCTTC
J: TRBJ2-7; D: .; V: TRBV9; size: .; CDR3: CASSRSRENYEQYF; DNA: TGTGCCAGCAGTCGTAGCCGGGAGAACTACGAGCAGTACTTC
J: TRBJ1-3; D: .; V: TRBV6-5; size: .; CDR3: CASSYGGETGNTIYF; DNA: TGTGCCAGCAGTTACGGGGGGGAAACTGGAAACACCATATATTTT
J: TRBJ1-1; D: .; V: TRBV6-5; size: .; CDR3: CASSYLTAVGNTEAFF; DNA: TGTGCCAGCAGTTATCTCACAGCGGTGGGGAACACTGAAGCTTTCTTT
J: TRBJ2-1; D: .; V: TRBV5-6; size: .; CDR3: CASSPEGLNEQFF; DNA: TGTGCCAGCAGCCCGGAGGGCCTCAATGAGCAGTTCTTC
J: TRBJ1-1; D: TRBD1; V: TRBV4-2; size: .; CDR3: CASSQATGGHTEAFF; DNA: TGTGCCAGCAGCCAGGCTACAGGGGGACACACTGAAGCTTTCTTT
J: TRBJ1-1; D: .; V: TRBV7-2; size: .; CDR3: CASSLYGGVTEAFF; DNA: TGTGCCAGCAGCTTATACGGGGGAGTCACTGAAGCTTTCTTT
J: TRBJ2-2; D: TRBD2; V: TRBV30; size: .; CDR3: CARYSGRRNTGELFF; DNA: TGTGCCAGGTATAGCGGGAGGCGGAACACCGGGGAGCTGTTTTTT
J: TRBJ1-4; D: TRBD1; V: TRBV2; size: .; CDR3: CASSSTGGVEKLFF; DNA: TGTGCCAGCAGTTCCACAGGGGGCGTTGAAAAACTGTTTTTT
J: TRBJ2-7; D: TRBD2; V: TRBV9; size: .; CDR3: CASSAGTGTSGSPHEQYF; DNA: TGTGCCAGCAGCGCAGGGACAGGGACTAGCGGGAGCCCCCACGAGCAGTACTTC
J: TRBJ2-3; D: TRBD2; V: TRBV28; size: few; CDR3: CASRALSGSRDTQYF; DNA: TGTGCCAGCAGGGCCTTAAGCGGGAGCAGAGATACGCAGTATTTT
J: TRBJ2-1; D: TRBD2; V: TRBV7-6; size: .; CDR3: CASSAQLAGGGHEQFF; DNA: TGTGCCAGCAGCGCGCAACTAGCGGGAGGAGGCCATGAGCAGTTCTTC
J: TRBJ2-1; D: TRBD2; V: TRBV30; size: once; CDR3: CAWGTSVGGNNEQFF; DNA: TGTGCCTGGGGGACTAGCGTCGGCGGCAACAATGAGCAGTTCTTC
J: TRBJ2-7; D: .; V: TRBV5-1; size: .; CDR3: CASRQEGYEQYF; DNA: TGCGCCAGCAGACAGGAGGGCTACGAGCAGTACTTC
J: TRBJ2-1; D: TRBD1; V: TRBV28; size: .; CDR3: CASRRRTGLDEQFF; DNA: TGTGCCAGCAGACGTCGGACAGGGTTGGATGAGCAGTTCTTC
J: TRBJ1-2; D: TRBD1; V: TRBV6-1; size: .; CDR3: CASRGGQGDGYTF; DNA: TGTGCCAGCAGGGGGGGACAGGGGGATGGCTACACCTTC
J: TRBJ2-7; D: TRBD2; V: TRBV5-1; size: .; CDR3: CASSFGDSGRAYEQYF; DNA: TGCGCCAGCAGCTTCGGGGATAGCGGGAGGGCCTACGAGCAGTACTTC
J: TRBJ1-5; D: TRBD1; V: TRBV10-3; size: .; CDR3: CAISESGGGNQPQHF; DNA: TGTGCCATCAGTGAGTCAGGGGGCGGCAATCAGCCCCAGCATTTT
J: TRBJ2-2; D: TRBD1; V: TRBV5-6; size: few; CDR3: CASSWGTGGLTGELFF; DNA: TGTGCCAGCAGCTGGGGGACAGGCGGACTTACCGGGGAGCTGTTTTTT
J: TRBJ1-1; D: TRBD1; V: TRBV6-5; size: .; CDR3: CASSRQGYDTEAFF; DNA: TGTGCCAGCAGCCGACAGGGCTACGACACTGAAGCTTTCTTT
J: TRBJ1-2; D: .; V: TRBV5-4; size: .; CDR3: CASSYQGGYGYTF; DNA: TGTGCCAGCAGCTACCAGGGTGGCTATGGCTACACCTTC